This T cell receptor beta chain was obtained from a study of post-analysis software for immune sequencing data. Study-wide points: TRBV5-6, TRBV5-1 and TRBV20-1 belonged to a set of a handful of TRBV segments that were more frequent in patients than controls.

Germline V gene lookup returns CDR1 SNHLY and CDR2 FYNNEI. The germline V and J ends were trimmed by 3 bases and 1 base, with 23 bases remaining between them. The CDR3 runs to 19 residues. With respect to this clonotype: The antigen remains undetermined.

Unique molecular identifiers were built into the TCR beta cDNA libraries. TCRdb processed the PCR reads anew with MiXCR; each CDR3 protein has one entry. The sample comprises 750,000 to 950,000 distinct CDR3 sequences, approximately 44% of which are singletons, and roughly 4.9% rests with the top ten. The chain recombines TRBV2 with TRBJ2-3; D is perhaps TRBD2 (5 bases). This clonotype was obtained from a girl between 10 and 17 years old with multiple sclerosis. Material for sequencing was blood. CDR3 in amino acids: CASSDAGSEHQHGTDTQYF. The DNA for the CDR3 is TGTGCCAGCAGTGACGCGGGTAGTGAACACCAGCACGGCACAGATACGCAGTATTTT.